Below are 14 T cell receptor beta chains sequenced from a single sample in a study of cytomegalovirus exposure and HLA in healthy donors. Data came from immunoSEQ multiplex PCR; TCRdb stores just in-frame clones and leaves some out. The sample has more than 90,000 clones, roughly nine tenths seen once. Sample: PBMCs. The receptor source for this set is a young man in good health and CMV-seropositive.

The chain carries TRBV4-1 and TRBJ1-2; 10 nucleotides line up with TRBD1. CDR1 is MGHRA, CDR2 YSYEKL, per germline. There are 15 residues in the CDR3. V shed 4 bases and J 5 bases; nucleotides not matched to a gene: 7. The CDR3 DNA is TGCGCCAGCAGCCCGGGACAGGGGTATGAGTATGGCTACACCTTC. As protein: CASSPGQGYEYGYTF.

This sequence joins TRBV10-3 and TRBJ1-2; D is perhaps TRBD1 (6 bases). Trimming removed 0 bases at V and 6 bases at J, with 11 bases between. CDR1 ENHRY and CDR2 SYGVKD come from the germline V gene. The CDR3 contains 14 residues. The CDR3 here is CAISESEGGNGYTF. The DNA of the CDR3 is TGTGCCATCAGTGAGTCGGAAGGGGGTAATGGCTACACCTTC.

CDR3 DNA: TGTGCCAGTAGTAGGGACAGGGGTGAGTCACCCCTCCACTTT. This translates into CASSRDRGESPLHF. This chain links TRBV19 with TRBJ1-6, with 10 bases aligning to TRBD1. The CDR3 spans 14 residues. Germline-derived CDR1 and CDR2 are LNHDA and SQIVND (reference sequence). With 4 bases clipped from V and 10 bases from J, the junction kept 4 bases outside the gene matches.

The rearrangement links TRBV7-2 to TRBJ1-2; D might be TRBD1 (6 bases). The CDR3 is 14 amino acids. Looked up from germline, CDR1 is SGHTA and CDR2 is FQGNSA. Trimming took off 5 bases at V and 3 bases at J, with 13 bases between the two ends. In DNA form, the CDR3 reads TGTGCCAGCAGCGAGGGGGGGATTGACTATGGCTACACCTTC. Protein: CASSEGGIDYGYTF.

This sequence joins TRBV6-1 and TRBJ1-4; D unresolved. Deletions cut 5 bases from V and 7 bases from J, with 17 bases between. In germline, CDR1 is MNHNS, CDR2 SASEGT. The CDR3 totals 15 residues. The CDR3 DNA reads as TGTGCCAGCAGTTCAAGACTAGTCCGGGGTGAAAAACTGTTTTTT. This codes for CASSSRLVRGEKLFF.

The CDR3 sequence is CAISENEQGRNTEAFF. CDR3 coding DNA: TGTGCCATCAGTGAGAACGAACAGGGAAGGAACACTGAAGCTTTCTTT. The V and J genes are TRBV10-3 and TRBJ1-1, with D perhaps matching TRBD1 (6 bases). From germline, CDR1 is ENHRY and CDR2 SYGVKD. The V end was cut by 2 bases, the J end by 1 base, with 14 bases between. The CDR3 totals 16 residues.

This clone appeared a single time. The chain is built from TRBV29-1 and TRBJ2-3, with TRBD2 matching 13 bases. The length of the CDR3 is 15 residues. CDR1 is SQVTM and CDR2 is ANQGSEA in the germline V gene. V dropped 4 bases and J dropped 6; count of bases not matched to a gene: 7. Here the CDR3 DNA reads TGCAGCGTTGTCGGACTAGCGGGGGACGGGGATACGCAGTATTTT. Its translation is CSVVGLAGDGDTQYF.

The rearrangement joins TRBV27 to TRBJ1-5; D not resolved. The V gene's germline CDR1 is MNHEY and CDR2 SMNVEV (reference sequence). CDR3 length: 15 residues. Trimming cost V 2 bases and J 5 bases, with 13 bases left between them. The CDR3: CASSLLGGSHQPQHF. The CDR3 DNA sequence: TGTGCCAGCAGTTTACTCGGAGGGTCACATCAGCCCCAGCATTTT.

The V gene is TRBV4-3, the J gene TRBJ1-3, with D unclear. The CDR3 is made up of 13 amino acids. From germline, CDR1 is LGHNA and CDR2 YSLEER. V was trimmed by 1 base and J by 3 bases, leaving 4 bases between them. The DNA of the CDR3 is TGCGCCAGCAGCCAAGGGCTTGGAAACACCATATATTTT. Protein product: CASSQGLGNTIYF.

The CDR3 is CASSATGGLLETQYF. The CDR3 DNA reads as TGTGCCAGCAGTGCGACAGGGGGCTTACTGGAGACCCAGTACTTC. This chain uses TRBV2 with TRBJ2-5; TRBD1 matches at 10 bases. From germline, CDR1 is SNHLY and CDR2 FYNNEI. This CDR3 has 15 residues. J was trimmed by 5 bases and V by 4 bases; bases with no gene match: 7.

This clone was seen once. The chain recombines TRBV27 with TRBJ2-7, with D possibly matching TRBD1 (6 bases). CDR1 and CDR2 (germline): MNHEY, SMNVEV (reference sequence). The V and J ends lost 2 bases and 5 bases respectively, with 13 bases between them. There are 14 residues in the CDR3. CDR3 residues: CASSLGAGAHEQYF. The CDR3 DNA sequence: TGTGCCAGCAGTTTAGGGGCAGGGGCCCACGAGCAGTACTTC.

CDR3 protein: CASSQSDGTNYGYTF. As DNA, the CDR3 is TGTGCCAGCAGCCAAAGCGACGGGACTAACTATGGCTACACCTTC. The chain carries TRBV7-9 and TRBJ1-2; D is unresolved. Trimming took 5 bases from V and 0 from J, leaving 13 bases between them. The CDR3 sequence is 15 residues long. Germline V gene lookup returns CDR1 SEHNR and CDR2 FQNEAQ (reference sequence).

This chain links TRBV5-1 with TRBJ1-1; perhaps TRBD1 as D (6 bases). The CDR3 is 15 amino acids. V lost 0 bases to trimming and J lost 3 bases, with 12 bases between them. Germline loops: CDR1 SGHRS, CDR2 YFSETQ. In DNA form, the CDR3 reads TGCGCCAGCAGCTTGGCTGGGGGGGCGGACACTGAAGCTTTCTTT. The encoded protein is CASSLAGGADTEAFF.

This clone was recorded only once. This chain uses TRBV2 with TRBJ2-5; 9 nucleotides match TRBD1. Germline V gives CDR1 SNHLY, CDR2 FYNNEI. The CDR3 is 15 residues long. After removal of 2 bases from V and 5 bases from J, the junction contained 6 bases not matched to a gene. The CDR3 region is CASSEYDRGWETQYF. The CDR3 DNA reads TGTGCCAGCAGTGAATACGACAGGGGGTGGGAGACCCAGTACTTC.